The rows below give T cell receptor beta chains drawn from one sample of a study of T cell repertoires in cytomegalovirus infection. Using its own MiXCR run on the reads, TCRdb lists one record per CDR3 protein. The profile covers 700,000 to 950,000 distinct CDR3 sequences, with 30% to 35% appearing a single time and roughly an eighth taken by the ten largest. What these receptors recognize is not known. The starting material was cultured CD8+ T cells from PBMCs, obtained from culture after CMV antigen stimulation. These TCRs come from a human donor in good health (CMV status not recorded). Some clones in this sample may be carry-over from other donors' samples. The CDR3 runs from the conserved cysteine through the conserved F or W. Each record gives: J gene, V gene, clone size, D gene, CDR3 protein, CDR3 DNA. A D gene is named only where the DNA matches it firmly. Clone size, where shown, is once, few, many, or a class for clones that have expanded.

J gene: TRBJ2-7; V gene: TRBV19; clone size: -; D gene: -; CDR3 protein: CASSIGQGLDEQYF; CDR3 DNA: TGTGCCAGTAGTATAGGTCAGGGATTGGACGAGCAGTACTTC
J gene: TRBJ1-1; V gene: TRBV6-6; clone size: -; D gene: -; CDR3 protein: CASSWMGLGTEAFF; CDR3 DNA: TGTGCCAGCAGTTGGATGGGGCTGGGCACTGAAGCTTTCTTT
J gene: TRBJ1-1; V gene: TRBV6-6; clone size: few; D gene: TRBD1; CDR3 protein: CASSRSLQGAFTEAFF; CDR3 DNA: TGTGCCAGCAGTCGTTCTCTACAGGGGGCATTCACTGAAGCTTTCTTT
J gene: TRBJ1-5; V gene: TRBV27; clone size: -; D gene: -; CDR3 protein: CASSSSGQGAFDQPQHF; CDR3 DNA: -
J gene: TRBJ1-1; V gene: TRBV19; clone size: -; D gene: -; CDR3 protein: CATLRDRGLDEAFF; CDR3 DNA: TGTGCCACCCTACGGGACCGGGGACTAGATGAAGCTTTCTTT
J gene: TRBJ2-3; V gene: TRBV15; clone size: -; D gene: TRBD2; CDR3 protein: CATSRRAGGRLDTQYF; CDR3 DNA: TGTGCCACCAGCAGGAGAGCGGGGGGCCGGTTAGATACGCAGTATTTT
J gene: TRBJ2-2; V gene: TRBV7-9; clone size: few; D gene: TRBD1; CDR3 protein: CASSFPDRGANTGELFF; CDR3 DNA: TGTGCCAGCAGCTTCCCCGACAGGGGAGCGAACACCGGGGAGCTGTTTTTT
J gene: TRBJ2-1; V gene: TRBV7-9; clone size: -; D gene: TRBD2; CDR3 protein: CASSSRLLLAGHPIEQFF; CDR3 DNA: TGTGCCAGCAGCTCCCGATTACTTCTAGCGGGGCATCCCATTGAGCAGTTCTTC
J gene: TRBJ2-6; V gene: TRBV13; clone size: -; D gene: -; CDR3 protein: CASSRRSGANVLTF; CDR3 DNA: TGTGCCAGCAGCCGGAGATCCGGGGCCAACGTCCTGACTTTC
J gene: TRBJ1-2; V gene: TRBV2; clone size: -; D gene: -; CDR3 protein: CANKSTENYGYTF; CDR3 DNA: TGTGCCAACAAATCGACGGAGAACTATGGCTACACCTTC
J gene: TRBJ2-3; V gene: TRBV9; clone size: few; D gene: -; CDR3 protein: CASGGPGTDTQYF; CDR3 DNA: TGTGCCAGCGGGGGGCCGGGCACAGATACGCAGTATTTT
J gene: TRBJ1-4; V gene: TRBV5-5; clone size: -; D gene: -; CDR3 protein: CASSSLWGHATNEKLFF; CDR3 DNA: TGTGCCAGCAGCTCCTTATGGGGCCATGCAACTAATGAAAAACTGTTTTTT
J gene: TRBJ1-1; V gene: TRBV5-5; clone size: -; D gene: TRBD1; CDR3 protein: CASSLQGVMNTEAFF; CDR3 DNA: TGTGCCAGCAGCTTACAGGGGGTTATGAACACTGAAGCTTTCTTT
J gene: TRBJ2-7; V gene: TRBV7-9; clone size: -; D gene: TRBD1; CDR3 protein: CASSLGDRNSYEQYF; CDR3 DNA: TGTGCCAGCAGCTTAGGGGACAGGAACTCCTACGAGCAGTACTTC
J gene: TRBJ2-2; V gene: TRBV7-6; clone size: many; D gene: -; CDR3 protein: CASSQTSFQGTGELFF; CDR3 DNA: TGTGCCAGCAGCCAAACGTCCTTCCAGGGCACCGGGGAGCTGTTTTTT
J gene: TRBJ1-1; V gene: TRBV6-1; clone size: -; D gene: -; CDR3 protein: CASGPLGWSTEAFF; CDR3 DNA: TGTGCCAGCGGACCACTGGGATGGTCCACTGAAGCTTTCTTT
J gene: TRBJ1-1; V gene: TRBV5-6; clone size: -; D gene: -; CDR3 protein: CASSLGWDPEAFF; CDR3 DNA: TGTGCCAGCAGCTTGGGATGGGATCCTGAAGCTTTCTTT
J gene: TRBJ2-3; V gene: TRBV6-2/TRBV6-3; clone size: few; D gene: -; CDR3 protein: CASSYIRGEDTQYF; CDR3 DNA: TGTGCCAGCAGTTACATTAGGGGAGAAGATACGCAGTATTTT
J gene: TRBJ1-6; V gene: TRBV7-2; clone size: many; D gene: TRBD1; CDR3 protein: CASSPIGTGDSPLHF; CDR3 DNA: TGTGCCAGCAGTCCAATCGGGACAGGGGATTCACCCCTCCACTTT
J gene: TRBJ2-1; V gene: TRBV4-1; clone size: -; D gene: -; CDR3 protein: CASSLGRGSYEQFF; CDR3 DNA: TGCGCCAGCAGCCTTGGGCGAGGCTCCTATGAGCAGTTCTTC
J gene: TRBJ1-1; V gene: TRBV20-1; clone size: few; D gene: -; CDR3 protein: CSARDRLQGMNTEAFF; CDR3 DNA: TGCAGTGCTAGAGATCGTCTACAGGGCATGAACACTGAAGCTTTCTTT
J gene: TRBJ2-3; V gene: TRBV15; clone size: -; D gene: -; CDR3 protein: CATSRDFEAVPYSDTQYF; CDR3 DNA: TGTGCCACCAGCAGAGATTTCGAAGCAGTACCTTACTCAGATACGCAGTATTTT
J gene: TRBJ1-1; V gene: TRBV20-1; clone size: few; D gene: -; CDR3 protein: CSATRNTEAFF; CDR3 DNA: TGCAGTGCCACCAGGAACACTGAAGCTTTCTTT
J gene: TRBJ1-1; V gene: TRBV9; clone size: few; D gene: TRBD1; CDR3 protein: CASSSWDSTEAFF; CDR3 DNA: TGTGCCAGCAGCTCGTGGGACAGCACTGAAGCTTTCTTT
J gene: TRBJ2-3; V gene: TRBV7-3; clone size: -; D gene: TRBD2; CDR3 protein: CASSFGLAGEAGTDTQYF; CDR3 DNA: TGTGCCAGCAGCTTCGGACTAGCGGGGGAGGCAGGCACAGATACGCAGTATTTT
J gene: TRBJ2-7; V gene: TRBV7-9; clone size: many; D gene: -; CDR3 protein: CASSFIGSSYEQYF; CDR3 DNA: TGTGCCAGCAGCTTCATTGGCAGCTCCTACGAGCAGTACTTC